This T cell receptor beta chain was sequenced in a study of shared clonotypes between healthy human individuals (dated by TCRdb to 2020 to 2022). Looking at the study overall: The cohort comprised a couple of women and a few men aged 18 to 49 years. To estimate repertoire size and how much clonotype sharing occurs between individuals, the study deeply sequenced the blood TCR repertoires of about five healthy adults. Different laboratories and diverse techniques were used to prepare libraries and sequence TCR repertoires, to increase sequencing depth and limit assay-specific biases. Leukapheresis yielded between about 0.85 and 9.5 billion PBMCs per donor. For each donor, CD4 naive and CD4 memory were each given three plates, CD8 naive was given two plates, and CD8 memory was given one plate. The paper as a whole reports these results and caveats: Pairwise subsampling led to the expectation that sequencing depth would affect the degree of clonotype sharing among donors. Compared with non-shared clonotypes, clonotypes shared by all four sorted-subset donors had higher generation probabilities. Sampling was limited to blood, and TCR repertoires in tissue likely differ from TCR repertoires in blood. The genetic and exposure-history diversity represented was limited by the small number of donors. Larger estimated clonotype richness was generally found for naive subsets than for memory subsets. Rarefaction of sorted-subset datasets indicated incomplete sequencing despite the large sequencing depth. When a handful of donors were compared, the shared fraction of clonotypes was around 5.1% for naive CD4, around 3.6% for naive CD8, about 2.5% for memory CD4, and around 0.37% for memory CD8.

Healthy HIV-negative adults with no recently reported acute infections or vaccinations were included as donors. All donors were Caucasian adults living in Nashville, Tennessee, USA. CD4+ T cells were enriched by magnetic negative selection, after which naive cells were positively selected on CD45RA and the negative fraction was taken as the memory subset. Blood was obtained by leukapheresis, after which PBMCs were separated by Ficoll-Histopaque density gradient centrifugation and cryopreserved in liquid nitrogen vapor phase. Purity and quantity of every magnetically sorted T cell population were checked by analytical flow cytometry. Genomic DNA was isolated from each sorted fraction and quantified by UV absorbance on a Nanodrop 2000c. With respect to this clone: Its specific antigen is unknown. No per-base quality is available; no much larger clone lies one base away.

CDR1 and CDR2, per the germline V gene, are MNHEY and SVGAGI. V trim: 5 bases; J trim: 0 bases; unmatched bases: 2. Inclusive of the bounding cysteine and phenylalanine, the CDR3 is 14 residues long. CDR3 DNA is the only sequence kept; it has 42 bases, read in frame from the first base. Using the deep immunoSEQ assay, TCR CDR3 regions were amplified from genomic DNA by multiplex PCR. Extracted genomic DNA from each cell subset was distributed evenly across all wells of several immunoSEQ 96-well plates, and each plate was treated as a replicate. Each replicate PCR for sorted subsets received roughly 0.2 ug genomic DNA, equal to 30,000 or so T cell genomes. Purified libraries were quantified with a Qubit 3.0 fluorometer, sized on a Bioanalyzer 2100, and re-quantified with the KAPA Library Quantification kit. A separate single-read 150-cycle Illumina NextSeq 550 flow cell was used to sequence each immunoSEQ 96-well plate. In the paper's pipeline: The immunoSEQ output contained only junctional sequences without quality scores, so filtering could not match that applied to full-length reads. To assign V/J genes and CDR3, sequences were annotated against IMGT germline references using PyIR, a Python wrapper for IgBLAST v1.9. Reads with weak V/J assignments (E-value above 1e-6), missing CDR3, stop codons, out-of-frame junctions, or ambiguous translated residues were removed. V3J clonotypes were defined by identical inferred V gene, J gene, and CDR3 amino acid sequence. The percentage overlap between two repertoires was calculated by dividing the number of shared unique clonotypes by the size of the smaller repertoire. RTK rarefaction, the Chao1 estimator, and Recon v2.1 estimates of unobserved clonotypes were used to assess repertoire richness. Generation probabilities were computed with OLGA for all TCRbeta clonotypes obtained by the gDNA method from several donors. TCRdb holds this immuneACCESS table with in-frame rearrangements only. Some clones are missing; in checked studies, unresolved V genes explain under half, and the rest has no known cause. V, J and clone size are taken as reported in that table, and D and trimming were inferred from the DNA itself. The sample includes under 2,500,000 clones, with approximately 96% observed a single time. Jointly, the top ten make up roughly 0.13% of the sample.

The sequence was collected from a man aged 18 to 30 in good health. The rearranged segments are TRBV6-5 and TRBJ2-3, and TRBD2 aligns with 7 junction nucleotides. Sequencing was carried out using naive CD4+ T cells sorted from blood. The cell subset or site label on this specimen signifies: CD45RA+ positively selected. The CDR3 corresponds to CASSVAGSTDTQYF. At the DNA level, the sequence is TGTGCCAGCAGTGTAGCGGGTAGCACAGATACGCAGTATTTT.